The 15 T cell receptor beta chains presented below share a single source sample, sequenced in a study of T cell changes during pregnancy in multiple sclerosis. Generated by immunoSEQ multiplex PCR, the TCRdb table keeps only in-frame clones and is missing some. The sample lists roughly 55,000 clones, roughly 90% occurring once. Sample: CD4+ T cells from peripheral blood mononuclear cells, taken after pregnancy. All receptors come from a female donor in good health, enrolled as a control in a pregnancy study.

The chain joins TRBV18 to TRBJ2-3; D uncertain. Trimming cost V 3 bases and J 0 bases, with 7 bases left between them. CDR1 is KGHSH, CDR2 LQKENI, per germline. This CDR3 contains 14 residues. CDR3 amino acids: CASSPPGSTDTQYF. The CDR3 DNA follows: TGTGCCAGCTCACCTCCGGGTAGCACAGATACGCAGTATTTT.

The chain recombines TRBV7-9 with TRBJ1-5; 7 positions match TRBD1. V lost 4 bases to trimming and J lost 8 bases; unmatched junction nucleotides: 5. Germline lookup yields CDR1 SEHNR and CDR2 FQNEAQ (reference sequence). There are 13 residues in the CDR3. CDR3 protein: CASSSTGEKPQHF. The DNA for the CDR3 is TGTGCCAGCAGCTCTACAGGGGAAAAGCCCCAGCATTTT.

The J gene is TRBJ2-4, the V gene TRBV4-2; 9 positions match TRBD1. V was clipped by 4 bases and J by 1 base; unmatched bases: 11. Per germline, CDR1 LGHNA and CDR2 YNFKEQ. CDR3 length: 18 amino acids. The CDR3 here is CASSPWTGAIQAKNIQYF. The CDR3 DNA reads TGTGCCAGCAGCCCCTGGACAGGGGCCATCCAGGCCAAAAACATTCAGTACTTC.

This sequence joins TRBV27 and TRBJ2-5, with D maybe TRBD2 (6 bases). This CDR3 spans 14 amino acids. The V end was cut by 5 bases, the J end by 5 bases, with 15 bases between. Germline assignment: CDR1 MNHEY and CDR2 SMNVEV (reference sequence). This chain's CDR3 is CASSPRRGYETQYF. Written as DNA, the CDR3 is TGTGCCAGCAGTCCCAGGCGGGGCTATGAGACCCAGTACTTC.

The chain recombines TRBV9 with TRBJ2-1, with D maybe TRBD1 (5 bases). Deletions cut 0 bases from V and 5 bases from J, with 12 bases between. The CDR3 sequence is 15 residues long. In germline, CDR1 is SGDLS, CDR2 YYNGEE. CDR3: CASSVGGRKDNEQFF. Here the CDR3 DNA reads TGTGCCAGCAGCGTAGGGGGCCGGAAAGACAATGAGCAGTTCTTC. The full variable domain, its missing parts supplied by reference TRBV9 and TRBJ2-1, is DSGVTQTPKHLITATGQRVTLRCSPRSGDLSVYWYQQSLDQGLQFLIQYYNGEERAKGNILERFSAQQFPDLHSELNLSSLELGDSALYFCASSVGGRKDNEQFFGPGTRLTVL.

The J gene is TRBJ1-6, the V gene TRBV4-1; maybe TRBD1 (5 bases). V was cut by 0 bases and J by 10 bases, with 13 bases left in between. Per the germline V gene, CDR1 is MGHRA and CDR2 is YSYEKL. The CDR3 is made up of 15 amino acids. The CDR3 protein is CASSQDGGSASPLHF. CDR3 DNA: TGCGCCAGCAGCCAAGATGGGGGGTCGGCCTCACCCCTCCACTTT.

The chain joins TRBV6-5 to TRBJ1-2; 7 nucleotides align to TRBD1. V lost 6 bases, J lost 1 base, and 8 bases stayed unmatched. There are 15 residues in the CDR3. Per germline, CDR1 MNHEY and CDR2 SVGAGI. The CDR3 DNA is TGTGCCAGCAGCCGTTCGGGACAGTTTAACTATGGCTACACCTTC. This gives the protein CASSRSGQFNYGYTF.

The chain joins TRBV11-3 to TRBJ2-1; D remains ambiguous. Trimming removed 8 bases from V and 7 bases from J, with 12 bases in between. The CDR3 has 12 residues. Looked up from germline, CDR1 is SGHNT and CDR2 is YENEEA. This chain's CDR3 is CASSRGQNEQFF. The DNA for the CDR3 is TGTGCCAGCTCCCGTGGGCAAAATGAGCAGTTCTTC. Supplemented by reference TRBV11-3 and TRBJ2-1, the full variable domain reads EAGVVQSPRYKIIEKKQPVAFWCNPISGHNTLYWYLQNLGQGPELLIRYENEEAVDDSQLPKDRFSAERLKGVDSTLKIQPAELGDSAVYLCASSRGQNEQFFGPGTRLTVL.

In nucleotides, the CDR3 is TGTGCCAGCAGAATCGCCACAGGAGGCTACACCTTC. Its protein product is CASRIATGGYTF. V gene TRBV28 combines with J gene TRBJ1-2, with D perhaps TRBD1 (5 bases). This CDR3 has 12 amino acids. V was pared by 6 bases and J by 8 bases, with 13 bases between. The germline V gene encodes CDR1 MDHEN and CDR2 SYDVKM.

The J gene is TRBJ1-2, the V gene TRBV2; D unclear. Trimming stripped 6 bases from V and 2 bases from J, with 13 bases between. Germline lookup yields CDR1 SNHLY and CDR2 FYNNEI. The CDR3 contains 14 residues. CDR3 loop: CASRTEAGNYGYTF. The DNA for the CDR3 is TGTGCCAGCAGGACGGAAGCGGGGAACTATGGCTACACCTTC.

The chain links TRBV2 to TRBJ2-7; D may be TRBD1 (5 bases). Trimming took 0 bases from V and 2 from J, leaving 8 bases between them. This CDR3 region has 14 residues. CDR1 is SNHLY and CDR2 is FYNNEI in the germline V gene. The CDR3 DNA is TGTGCCAGCAGTGAAGCTACAGGAGCCTACGAGCAGTACTTC. It codes for CASSEATGAYEQYF.

J is TRBJ1-2 and V is TRBV6-6, with D tentatively TRBD1 (5 bases). Germline CDR1 MNHNY, CDR2 SVGAGI (reference sequence). V was trimmed by 7 bases and J by 3 bases, leaving 12 bases between them. The CDR3 has 13 amino acids. This chain's CDR3 is CASTHEGDYGYTF. The CDR3 DNA reads as TGTGCCAGCACTCATGAAGGGGACTATGGCTACACCTTC.

The V and J genes are TRBV2 and TRBJ1-5; TRBD1 agrees at 12 bases. Germline CDR1 and CDR2: SNHLY and FYNNEI. CDR3 length: 18 residues. Trimming at V came to 4 bases and at J to 1 base, leaving 8 bases not matched to a gene. This CDR3 is CASSVPGQGAGSNQPQHF. CDR3 nucleotides: TGTGCCAGCAGTGTCCCGGGACAGGGGGCAGGGAGCAATCAGCCCCAGCATTTT.

The chain combines TRBV7-3 with TRBJ1-1; D might be TRBD1 (5 bases). Trimming took 4 bases from V and 1 from J, leaving 10 bases between them. The germline CDR1 and CDR2 sequences are SGHTA and FQGTGA. The CDR3 totals 14 residues. The CDR3 bases are TGTGCCAGCAGCTGGGGGGGTTCGAACACTGAAGCTTTCTTT. This codes for CASSWGGSNTEAFF.

V is TRBV2 and J is TRBJ1-3; maybe TRBD1 (5 bases). V shed 6 bases and J shed 3 bases, with 18 bases lying between them. From germline, CDR1 is SNHLY and CDR2 FYNNEI. The CDR3 runs 16 residues. The CDR3 region is CASSLEGVLGGNTIYF. The DNA for the CDR3 is TGTGCCAGCAGCTTAGAAGGGGTCTTGGGTGGAAACACCATATATTTT.